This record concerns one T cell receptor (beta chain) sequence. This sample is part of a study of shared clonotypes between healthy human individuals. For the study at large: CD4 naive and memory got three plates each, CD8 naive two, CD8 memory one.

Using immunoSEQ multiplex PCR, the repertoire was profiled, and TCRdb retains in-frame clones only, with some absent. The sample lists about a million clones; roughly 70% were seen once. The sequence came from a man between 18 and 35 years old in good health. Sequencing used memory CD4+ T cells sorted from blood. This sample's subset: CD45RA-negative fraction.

The CDR3 protein is CASSMGDKNGETQYF. In DNA form, the CDR3 reads TGTGCCAGCAGCATGGGCGATAAGAATGGAGAGACCCAGTACTTC. This chain joins TRBV11-2 and TRBJ2-5; D is unresolved. The V end was cut by 5 bases, the J end by 4 bases, with 17 bases between. The CDR3 covers 15 residues. CDR1 and CDR2 (germline): SGHAT, FQNNGV.